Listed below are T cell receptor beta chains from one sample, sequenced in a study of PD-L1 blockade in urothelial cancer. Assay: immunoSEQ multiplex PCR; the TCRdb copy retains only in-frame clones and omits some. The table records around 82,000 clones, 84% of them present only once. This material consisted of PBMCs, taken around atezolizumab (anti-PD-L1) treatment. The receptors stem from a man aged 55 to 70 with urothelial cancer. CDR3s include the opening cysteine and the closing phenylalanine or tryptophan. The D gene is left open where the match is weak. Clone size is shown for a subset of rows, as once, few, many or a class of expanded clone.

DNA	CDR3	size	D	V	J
TGCGCCAGCAGCACGATGGGAGACACCGGGGAGCTGTTTTTT	CASSTMGDTGELFF	NA	NA	TRBV5-1	TRBJ2-2
TGTGCCAGCAGTCAACAATACAGGGGCAGGCAAGAGACCCAGTACTTC	CASSQQYRGRQETQYF	NA	TRBD1	TRBV2	TRBJ2-5
TGTGCCAGCTCACCCGAAGAGGGTCAGCCCCAGCATTTT	CASSPEEGQPQHF	NA	NA	TRBV18	TRBJ1-5
TGTGCCAGTAATTGGTTCGGGACAGGGGATGCCTATGGCTACACCTTC	CASNWFGTGDAYGYTF	NA	TRBD1	TRBV19	TRBJ1-2
TGTGCCAGCAGCTCTGACAGGGGGAACACTGAAGCTTTCTTT	CASSSDRGNTEAFF	NA	TRBD1	TRBV11-2	TRBJ1-1
TGTGCCAGCAGCTTAGACGGGAGACCGAACACTGAAGCTTTCTTT	CASSLDGRPNTEAFF	few	NA	TRBV11-3	TRBJ1-1
TGTGCCAGCAGCTTAGGTAATAGCAATCAGCCCCAGCATTTT	CASSLGNSNQPQHF	NA	NA	TRBV7-2	TRBJ1-5
TGTGCCAGCAGTATGGAGAGCAATCAGCCCCAGCATTTT	CASSMESNQPQHF	NA	NA	TRBV27	TRBJ1-5
TGTGCCTGGAGGCCCCCGAGCTCCTACGAGCAGTACTTC	CAWRPPSSYEQYF	NA	NA	TRBV30	TRBJ2-7
TGTGCCAGCAGCGTAGGTTATCTGACAGGGACTAGTTCTAGCGAGCAGTACTTC	CASSVGYLTGTSSSEQYF	NA	NA	TRBV9	TRBJ2-7